This T cell receptor (beta chain) was obtained from a study of cytomegalovirus exposure and HLA in healthy donors. In the study overall: In an early release, HLA-typed donors contributed tens of millions of unique TCR sequences. Overall study results and limits: For TCR beta chains, V- and J-gene trimming was later linked to a missense DCLRE1C variant. Analysis performed later found 16,951 TCR beta sequences associated with HLA alleles at 0.05 false discovery rate. The majority of TCR sequences were rare, yet some public TCRs appeared in many donors.

The germline CDR1 and CDR2 sequences are SGHNT and YENEEA. J lost 10 bases, V lost 5 bases, and 15 bases had no gene match. This CDR3 has 16 residues. With 60 Vbeta and 13 Jbeta primers, the PCR was carried out. Sequencing used immunoSEQ multiplex PCR; TCRdb keeps in-frame clones, though not all of them. The data contain approximately 200,000 clones, 74% of them singletons. To note about this clone: The antigen is not known.

Material for sequencing was PBMCs. V and J are TRBV11-3 and TRBJ2-1, with 9 bases aligning to TRBD2. The clonotype comes from a woman in her twenties or thirties in good health and CMV-seropositive. Written as DNA, the CDR3 is TGTGCCAGCAGCCCAGCCCTGGGCGGGAGGGGATCCGAGCAGTTCTTC. Translation: CASSPALGGRGSEQFF.